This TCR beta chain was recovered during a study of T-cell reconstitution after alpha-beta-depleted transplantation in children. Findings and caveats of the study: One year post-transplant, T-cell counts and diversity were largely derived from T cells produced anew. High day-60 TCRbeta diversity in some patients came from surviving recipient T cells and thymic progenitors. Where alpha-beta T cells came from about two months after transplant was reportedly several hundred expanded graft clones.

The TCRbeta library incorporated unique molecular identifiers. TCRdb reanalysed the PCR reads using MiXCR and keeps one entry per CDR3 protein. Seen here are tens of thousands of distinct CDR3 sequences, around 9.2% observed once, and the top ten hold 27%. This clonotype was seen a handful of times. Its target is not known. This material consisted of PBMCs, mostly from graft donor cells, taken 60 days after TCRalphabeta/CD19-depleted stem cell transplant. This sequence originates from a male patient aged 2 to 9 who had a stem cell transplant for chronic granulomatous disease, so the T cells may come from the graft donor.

For the CDR3, the DNA is TGTGCCAGTAGTATCAAGGAAACGGACGGGCAGTACTTC. This gives the protein CASSIKETDGQYF. The genes are TRBV19 and TRBJ2-7; no firm D call. Per the germline V gene, CDR1 is LNHDA and CDR2 is SQIVND (reference sequence). The CDR3 covers 13 residues. Trimming pared 3 bases from V and 9 bases from J, leaving 15 bases between.